One sample yielded the 22 T cell receptor beta chains listed below, sequenced in a study of blood T cells in healthy people across ages. With a J-beta primer mix and a sample-barcoded 5' primer, a second PCR ran about 6 to 11 cycles. Each CDR3 protein is one row after TCRdb ran MiXCR on the 5' RACE reads. The sample yields 850,000 to 1,000,000 distinct CDR3 sequences, 40% to 60% seen once. Sequencing input: blood. The receptors come from a man aged 30 to 39 in good health.

This clonotype showed up many times. The genes are TRBV6-5 and TRBJ2-7, with TRBD2 matching 8 bases. The CDR3 totals 17 residues. The germline gives CDR1 MNHEY, CDR2 SVGAGI. Trimming at V came to 0 bases and at J to 2 bases, leaving 9 bases not matched to a gene. The chain's CDR3 is CASSYSSPSGLTYEQYF. The DNA of the CDR3 is TGTGCCAGCAGTTACTCCTCTCCTAGCGGGCTCACCTACGAGCAGTACTTC.

With respect to this clonotype: At one end, the junction sequence differs from germline, possibly due to a read error. The chain employs TRBV20-1 and TRBJ1-5; maybe TRBD1 (5 bases). Germline V gene data show CDR1 as DFQATT and CDR2 as SNEGSKA (reference sequence). CDR3 length: 13 residues. CDR3 amino acids: CSAGGVSNQSQHF. The CDR3 DNA sequence: TGCAGTGCTGGGGGGGTAAGCAATCAGTCCCAGCATTTT.

The chain uses TRBV10-3 and TRBJ2-5; 12 bases are a match to TRBD2. Germline-derived CDR1 and CDR2 are ENHRY and SYGVKD. J gave up 11 bases and V 7 bases, and 17 bases lay outside the gene matches. This CDR3 has 16 amino acids. In nucleotides, the CDR3 is TGTGCCATCACCGACCCTAGCGGGGGGGCTAGGAATGAGCAGTACTTC. As protein: CAITDPSGGARNEQYF.

This clonotype was counted once. The rearrangement uses TRBV15 and TRBJ2-7; TRBD1 might be the D (5 bases). V dropped 5 bases and J dropped 2 bases, with 13 bases sitting between them. CDR1 is LNHNV, CDR2 YYDKDF, per germline (reference sequence). The CDR3 covers 14 residues. The CDR3 protein is CATSPAQGTYEQYF. As DNA, the CDR3 is TGTGCCACCAGCCCTGCTCAGGGAACCTACGAGCAGTACTTC.

Concerning this clonotype: A much larger clone differs from this one at a single base, so this may be a read error. The rearrangement uses TRBV2 and TRBJ2-3; tentative D call: TRBD2 (7 bases). The CDR3 is 15 amino acids. V gave up 6 bases and J gave up 5 bases, with 18 bases separating them. Germline CDR1 is SNHLY and CDR2 is FYNNEI. This CDR3 is CASRGGGGRIDTQYF. The CDR3 region has the DNA TGTGCCAGCAGGGGAGGCGGGGGCCGCATAGATACGCAGTATTTT.

The chain carries TRBV28 and TRBJ2-1; 10 bases map to TRBD2. The CDR3 covers 16 residues. The germline V gene has CDR1 MDHEN and CDR2 SYDVKM. V was clipped by 5 bases and J by 5 bases; unmatched bases: 9. CDR3 DNA sequence: TGTGCCAGCAGTCCGAGGACTAGCGGAGTTAACAATGAGCAGTTCTTC. It yields the protein CASSPRTSGVNNEQFF.

The gene calls are TRBV6-2 or TRBV6-3 and TRBJ2-1; D tentatively reads TRBD1 or TRBD2 (5 bases each). Germline V gene lookup returns CDR1 MNHEY and CDR2 SVGEGT. Trimming removed 5 bases from V and 4 bases from J, with 12 bases in between. CDR3 length: 14 residues. CDR3 in DNA: TGTGCCAGCAGTGGGGACCGGCTATACAATGAGCAGTTCTTC. Translation: CASSGDRLYNEQFF.

In this sample, this clonotype turned up a few times. The gene calls are TRBV6-1 and TRBJ2-5; TRBD2 is a possible D gene (5 bases). Matching the DNA end better, TRBJ2-7 makes the J call doubtful. CDR3 length: 14 residues. Per germline, CDR1 MNHNS and CDR2 SASEGT. The CDR3 nucleotides read TGTGCCAGCAGTGAAATGAGGGTTCTCGACGAGCAGTACTTC. Translating it yields CASSEMRVLDEQYF.

The CDR3 region has the DNA TGTGCCAGCAGCACTAGCGGGGGGAGGGAGACCCTGTACTTC. Protein: CASSTSGGRETLYF. The genes are TRBV12-3 or TRBV12-4 and TRBJ2-4; 12 bases agree with TRBD2. The CDR3 extends over 14 amino acids. Germline trimming cut 6 bases from V and 15 bases from J; bases unmatched to any gene: 12.

In its sample, this clonotype was seen a few times. The chain recombines TRBV4-3 with TRBJ2-1; no definite D call. Trimming left V 0 bases short and J 0 bases short, with 12 bases between. The CDR3 has 17 amino acids. Germline assignment: CDR1 LGHNA and CDR2 YSLEER. CDR3: CASSQDGRSGSYNEQFF. The CDR3 region has the DNA TGCGCCAGCAGCCAAGATGGCCGGTCCGGCTCCTACAATGAGCAGTTCTTC.

This chain joins TRBV6-2 or TRBV6-3 and TRBJ1-4; 7 positions match TRBD1. The CDR3 spans 17 residues. The germline gives CDR1 MNHEY, CDR2 SVGEGT. V was pared by 0 bases and J by 0 bases, with 4 bases of the junction left unmatched. The CDR3 loop reads CASSYSTGFATNEKLFF. The CDR3 nucleotides read TGTGCCAGCAGTTACTCGACAGGGTTTGCAACTAATGAAAAACTGTTTTTT.

The chain recombines TRBV10-3 with TRBJ2-7; possibly TRBD1 or TRBD2 for D (6 bases each). CDR1 ENHRY and CDR2 SYGVKD come from the germline V gene. V was shortened by 0 bases and J by 3 bases, with 9 bases between the two germline ends. The CDR3 contains 14 residues. CDR3 residues: CAISESGGGYEQYF. In DNA form, the CDR3 reads TGTGCCATCAGTGAGTCGGGGGGCGGCTACGAGCAGTACTTC.

A word on this clonotype: Mismatch with germline at one junction end may stem from a read error. The chain recombines TRBV12-3 or TRBV12-4 with TRBJ2-5; TRBD2 is a possible D gene (5 bases). The CDR3 extends over 14 amino acids. The CDR3 region is CASSPGLAQGTQYF. The CDR3, as DNA: TGTGCCAGCAGCCCCGGACTGGCCCAAGGGACCCAGTACTTC.

This clonotype showed up just a few times. This chain links TRBV12-3 or TRBV12-4 with TRBJ2-3; maybe TRBD1 (6 bases). V gave up 4 bases and J gave up 3 bases, with 14 bases separating them. The CDR3 totals 15 residues. In DNA, the CDR3 is TGTGCCAGCAGTTCTACAGGGCTGAGGACAGATACGCAGTATTTT. Amino acid sequence: CASSSTGLRTDTQYF.

Only a few counts were recorded for this clonotype. The chain combines TRBV28 with TRBJ2-1; D call uncertain. V lost 8 bases and J 5 bases, leaving 7 bases between the germline ends. CDR1 MDHEN and CDR2 SYDVKM come from the germline V gene. This CDR3 is 11 amino acids long. This CDR3 is CASRLNNEQFF. CDR3 bases: TGTGCCAGCCGGTTAAACAATGAGCAGTTCTTC.

The chain joins TRBV10-3 to TRBJ2-7, with TRBD2 identical over 9 bases. Trimming cost V 9 bases and J 4 bases; bases outside gene matches: 4. The germline gives CDR1 ENHRY, CDR2 SYGVKD. The CDR3 runs to 12 residues. The CDR3 reads CAIGTSPYEQYF. CDR3 DNA: TGTGCCATAGGGACTAGCCCATACGAGCAGTACTTC.

The chain uses TRBV3-1 and TRBJ2-5; TRBD2 matches 9 bases. CDR3 size: 15 residues. Germline V gene data show CDR1 as LGHDT and CDR2 as YNNKEL (reference sequence). The V and J ends lost 3 bases and 0 bases, in that order; junction bases with no gene match: 2. CDR3 sequence reads: CASSQRGGHQETQYF. CDR3 coding DNA: TGTGCCAGCAGCCAGCGGGGGGGCCACCAAGAGACCCAGTACTTC.

Judged by abundance, this clonotype is medium-sized (0.01 to 0.1%). The CDR3 protein is CASSDVGGGLNEQFF. CDR3 sequence (DNA): TGTGCCAGCAGTGACGTGGGGGGGGGCCTCAATGAGCAGTTCTTC. This chain links TRBV6-4 with TRBJ2-1, with D perhaps TRBD2 (7 bases). Trimming removed 2 bases at V and 6 bases at J, with 14 bases between. The CDR3 sequence is 15 residues long. The germline V gene encodes CDR1 MRHNA and CDR2 SNTAGT.

This clonotype occurred once. J is TRBJ2-7 and V is TRBV20-1; perhaps TRBD1 as D (5 bases). Trimming removed 5 bases from V and 1 base from J, with 15 bases in between. There are 14 residues in the CDR3. Germline V CDR1 and CDR2: DFQATT, SNEGSKA (reference sequence). CDR3 in amino acids: CSAPDPRASYEQYF. DNA for the CDR3: TGCAGTGCTCCCGACCCCAGGGCTTCCTACGAGCAGTACTTC.

The J gene is TRBJ1-2, the V gene TRBV24-1, with unresolved D. V lost 3 bases and J lost 4, with 5 bases in between. This CDR3 has 12 residues. Germline V gives CDR1 KGHDR, CDR2 SFDVKD. The CDR3 here is CATSDERYGYTF. As DNA, the CDR3 is TGTGCCACCAGTGATGAGCGCTATGGCTACACCTTC.

The chain uses TRBV6-1 and TRBJ1-2; D remains unclear. V was shortened by 0 bases and J by 11 bases, with 4 bases between the two germline ends. In germline, CDR1 is MNHNS, CDR2 SASEGT. The CDR3 consists of 10 residues. The CDR3 region is CASSEAKYTF. In nucleotides, the CDR3 is TGTGCCAGCAGTGAAGCAAAATACACCTTC.

The V and J genes are TRBV14 and TRBJ2-7; D unclear. This CDR3 has 15 amino acids. The germline gives CDR1 SGHDN, CDR2 FVKESK. Trimming cost V 0 bases and J 0 bases, with 9 bases left between them. For the CDR3, the DNA is TGTGCCAGCAGCCAAGACCAGAAACGCTCCTACGAGCAGTACTTC. Protein product: CASSQDQKRSYEQYF.